Listed below are T cell receptor beta chains from one sample, sequenced in a study of T-cell reconstitution after alpha-beta-depleted transplantation in children. A single record per CDR3 protein comes from TCRdb applying MiXCR to the PCR reads. Found here are some 830,000 distinct CDR3 sequences, about 15% of them singletons; the top ten hold under 6%. The sequencing here drew on PBMCs, mostly from graft donor cells, taken 360 days after TCRalphabeta/CD19-depleted stem cell transplant. Every receptor here comes from a male patient younger than 18 who had a stem cell transplant for acute lymphoblastic leukemia, so the T cells may come from the graft donor. The CDR3 runs from the conserved cysteine through the conserved F or W. The D gene is left open where the match is weak. Clone size is shown for a subset of rows, as once, few, many or a class of expanded clone.

clone_size,v_call,d_call,j_call,cdr3_nt,cdr3_aa
.,TRBV12-3/TRBV12-4,TRBD1,TRBJ2-4,TGTGCCAGCAGTCCCCTGACAGGGCTAGCCAAAAACATTCAGTACTTC,CASSPLTGLAKNIQYF
.,TRBV5-1,.,TRBJ2-1,TGCGCCAGCAGCCGCTTGGGACACAATGAGCAGTTCTTC,CASSRLGHNEQFF
many,TRBV15,.,TRBJ2-7,TGTGCCACCTCTACAGTGAGCTCCTACGAGCAGTACTTC,CATSTVSSYEQYF
.,TRBV5-1,.,TRBJ2-7,TGCGCCAGCAGCTTGGGTCAGGGTAACCACGAGCAGTACTTC,CASSLGQGNHEQYF
few,TRBV7-9,TRBD2,TRBJ2-1,TGTGCCAGCAGCTTAGGGTGGACTAGCCGCTACAATGAGCAGTTCTTC,CASSLGWTSRYNEQFF
.,TRBV27,.,TRBJ2-5,TGTGCCAGCAGTACAAATCTGGAAGAGACCCAGTACTTC,CASSTNLEETQYF
few,TRBV12-3/TRBV12-4,TRBD2,TRBJ2-7,TGTGCCAGCAGTTTAAGACTAGCGGGAGCTGGGTACGAGCAGTACTTC,CASSLRLAGAGYEQYF
.,TRBV4-1,TRBD1,TRBJ2-7,TGCGCCAGCAGCCAACCCGGGACAGGGGGGGAGCAGTACTTC,CASSQPGTGGEQYF
many,TRBV12-3/TRBV12-4,.,TRBJ1-5,TGTGCCAGCAGGCCCAAACATCAGCCCCAGCATTTT,CASRPKHQPQHF
many,TRBV5-1,.,TRBJ2-3,TGCGCCAGCAGCTTGACTTTAACAGATACGCAGTATTTT,CASSLTLTDTQYF
.,TRBV5-6,.,TRBJ2-2,TGTGCCAGCAGCTTGGTTCGAGACCAAACGAACACCGGGGAGCTGTTTTTT,CASSLVRDQTNTGELFF
.,TRBV18,.,TRBJ2-5,TGTGCCAGCTCACCAGGATCAGGGGGGGAGACCCAGTACTTC,CASSPGSGGETQYF
many,TRBV12-3/TRBV12-4,.,TRBJ2-3,TGTGCCAGCAGTGATCTAATCGTGGATACGCAGTATTTT,CASSDLIVDTQYF
many,TRBV6-1,TRBD1,TRBJ2-7,TGTGCCAGCAGCCACACCGACAGGGGGAGCTACGAGCAGTACTTC,CASSHTDRGSYEQYF
many,TRBV29-1,.,TRBJ2-3,TGCAGCGTTGATATCGATAGCGACACAGATACGCAGTATTTT,CSVDIDSDTDTQYF
few,TRBV5-1,.,TRBJ2-1,TGCGCCAGCAGCTTGGCTACCCTCCTAGACAATGAGCAGTTCTTC,CASSLATLLDNEQFF
few,TRBV6-5,.,TRBJ2-1,TGTGCCAGCAGTTACGTTAGGGGGGACAATGAGCAGTTCTTC,CASSYVRGDNEQFF
few,TRBV5-1,.,TRBJ2-7,TGCGCCAGCAGCTTGATAGGGCAATCGGAAGAGCAGTACTTC,CASSLIGQSEEQYF
few,TRBV6-1,.,TRBJ2-1,TGTGCCAGCAGCAACCATCTTAATGAGCAGTTCTTC,CASSNHLNEQFF
few,TRBV29-1,TRBD1,TRBJ2-3,TGCAGCGCAGGACAGGGCACAGATACGCAGTATTTT,CSAGQGTDTQYF
few,TRBV4-1,.,TRBJ1-5,TGCGCCAGCAGCCAAGACGGAGGGTGGCAGCCCCAGCATTTT,CASSQDGGWQPQHF
few,TRBV7-6,TRBD1,TRBJ2-7,TGTGCCAGCAGCTTGAAGGACAGGGTTGAGTCCTACGAGCAGTACTTC,CASSLKDRVESYEQYF
few,TRBV5-4,.,TRBJ2-3,TGTGCCAGCAGCTTGGTGGCGAACACAGATACGCAGTATTTT,CASSLVANTDTQYF
.,TRBV10-3,.,TRBJ2-7,TGTGCCATCAGTGACCTTGCAGGGATAACCTACGAGCAGTACTTC,CAISDLAGITYEQYF
.,TRBV11-2,.,TRBJ1-1,TGTGCCAGCAGCGACTGGAAGCAGAACACTGAAGCTTTCTTT,CASSDWKQNTEAFF
.,TRBV5-6,.,TRBJ1-1,TGTGCCAGCAGCAACGGGAGAGGAGCTTTCTTT,CASSNGRGAFF
.,TRBV9,.,TRBJ2-5,TGTGCCAGCAGCGTAGCCGGGCGGGACGGGGAGACCCAGTACTTC,CASSVAGRDGETQYF
.,TRBV5-1,TRBD2,TRBJ2-7,TGCGCCAGCACCAGCGCGGCTAGCGGGAAATCCTACGAGCAGTACTTC,CASTSAASGKSYEQYF
few,TRBV10-3,TRBD1,TRBJ1-1,TGTGCCATCAGTTGGGACAGGGGGCCGAACACTGAAGCTTTCTTT,CAISWDRGPNTEAFF
.,TRBV2,TRBD2,TRBJ2-7,TGTGCCAACCCGGGTCGGGGACTAGCGGGGTCCTACGAGCAGTACTTC,CANPGRGLAGSYEQYF
.,TRBV30,.,TRBJ1-2,TGTGCCTGGAGTGTACTCGGGGGGAGGGATGGCTACACCTTC,CAWSVLGGRDGYTF
.,TRBV27,.,TRBJ2-7,TGTGCCAGCAGTTTGCGGGCCCTCTCCTACGAGCAGTACTTC,CASSLRALSYEQYF
.,TRBV2,.,TRBJ2-7,TGTGCCAGCAGAAGGACCAGGGGGCAGTACTTC,CASRRTRGQYF
.,TRBV6-1,.,TRBJ1-4,TGTGCCAGCAGCCGGACATCCACTAATGAAAAACTGTTTTTT,CASSRTSTNEKLFF
.,TRBV12-3/TRBV12-4,.,TRBJ1-2,TGTGCCAGCAGTCCGAAGATCCAGGGAGCTAACTATGGCTACACCTTC,CASSPKIQGANYGYTF
few,TRBV5-1,.,TRBJ1-1,TGTGCCAGCAGCTTCGGGTCGAACACTGAAGCTTTCTTT,CASSFGSNTEAFF
many,TRBV27,TRBD1,TRBJ2-1,TGTGCCAGCAGTCCCCGGACAGGGGCGATTAACAATGAGCAGTTCTTC,CASSPRTGAINNEQFF
.,TRBV7-8,TRBD2,TRBJ2-2,TGTGCCAGCTGTCTAGCGGGAGGGCCCGGGGAGCTGTTTTTT,CASCLAGGPGELFF
many,TRBV5-1,.,TRBJ2-2,TGCGCCAGCAGCTTACCGGGTCCTTCTTACACCGGGGAGCTGTTTTTT,CASSLPGPSYTGELFF
many,TRBV29-1,TRBD1,TRBJ1-1,TGCAGCGTGCCGATCCGGGACAGGGTGAGCATGTGGGACACTGAAGCTTTCTTT,CSVPIRDRVSMWDTEAFF